A single sample gave rise to the 11 T cell receptor beta chains below, sequenced in a study of blood T cell repertoires in COVID-19. The assay was immunoSEQ multiplex PCR, and TCRdb's table has in-frame clones only and misses some. The repertoire includes approximately 100,000 clones, roughly 90% of them detected once, and about 4.2% sits in the top ten. The sequencing input was peripheral blood. The receptors come from a human donor with COVID-19, enrolled during active disease. The donor label of this sample is uncertain.

The V call is TRBV7-2, the J call TRBJ2-3; TRBD2 matches at 11 bases. CDR3 size: 16 residues. V shed 5 bases and J 2 bases; nucleotides not matched to a gene: 6. Germline values: CDR1 SGHTA, CDR2 FQGNSA. CDR3 sequence: CASSPRTSGFTDTQYF. DNA of the CDR3: TGTGCCAGCAGCCCTCGGACTAGCGGGTTCACAGATACGCAGTATTTT.

The rearrangement links TRBV27 to TRBJ2-1, with 10 bases aligning to TRBD2. From germline, CDR1 is MNHEY and CDR2 SMNVEV (reference sequence). CDR3 length equals 14 residues. V lost 5 bases and J lost 3; bases outside the gene matches: 1. The CDR3 sequence is CASSTSGVYNEQFF. The CDR3 DNA follows: TGTGCCAGCAGTACTAGCGGGGTCTACAATGAGCAGTTCTTC.

The chain has TRBV27 and TRBJ1-2, with D maybe TRBD1 (6 bases). Deletions cut 7 bases from V and 4 bases from J, with 13 bases between. Germline V gene sequence: CDR1 MNHEY, CDR2 SMNVEV (reference sequence). CDR3 length: 13 residues. Here the CDR3 reads CASKLQGGYGYTF. In nucleotides, the CDR3 is TGTGCCAGCAAACTACAGGGTGGCTATGGCTACACCTTC.

This chain joins TRBV11-2 and TRBJ1-2, with 8 bases lining up with TRBD1. Germline-derived CDR1 and CDR2 are SGHAT and FQNNGV. The CDR3 has 14 residues. Trimming removed 5 bases from V and 4 bases from J; junction bases left unmatched: 6. The CDR3 DNA follows: TGTGCCAGCAGCCGCGGACAGGGAGGCTATGGCTACACCTTC. It translates to CASSRGQGGYGYTF.

The chain combines TRBV11-2 with TRBJ2-7; D unclear. Germline V lookup: CDR1 SGHAT, CDR2 FQNNGV. CDR3 length: 12 residues. V lost 8 bases and J 3 bases, leaving 11 bases between the germline ends. CDR3 residues: CASGALGYEQYF. In DNA, the CDR3 is TGTGCCAGCGGAGCACTCGGCTACGAGCAGTACTTC.

The rearrangement joins TRBV6-5 to TRBJ1-6; 9 bases are a match to TRBD1. The V and J ends lost 10 bases and 8 bases, in that order; junction bases with no gene match: 6. Per the germline V gene, CDR1 is MNHEY and CDR2 is SVGAGI. The CDR3 is 13 residues long. The CDR3 coding sequence is TGTGCCACTCTCCGGACAGGGGATTCACCCCTCCACTTT. This codes for CATLRTGDSPLHF.

This chain joins TRBV24-1 and TRBJ2-3; 8 nucleotides line up with TRBD2. The germline CDR1 and CDR2 sequences are KGHDR and SFDVKD. The V gene end was trimmed by 10 bases and the J gene end by 6 bases; junction bases not matched to a gene: 11. CDR3 length equals 14 residues. The CDR3 DNA sequence: TGTGCCACATCAGGCGGGGGGCCTGGGGATACGCAGTATTTT. Residues: CATSGGGPGDTQYF.

Of note for this clone: Other DNA sequences from this sample encode an identical CDR3 as well. CDR3 coding DNA: TGTGCCAGCAGCCAAGGATTAGCGGGGTACCAAGAGACCCAGTACTTC. The encoded protein is CASSQGLAGYQETQYF. The chain employs TRBV3-1 (or the pseudogene TRBV3-2) and TRBJ2-5; the match to TRBD2 covers 8 bases. CDR3 length: 16 amino acids. Germline V gene lookup returns CDR1 LGHDT and CDR2 YNNKEL (reference sequence). The V segment lost 1 base and the J segment 0 bases; nucleotides outside the gene matches: 4.

CDR3 nucleotide sequence: TGTGCCGCTCGGGGAACATCCCCCGATCAGCCCCAGCATTTT. This sequence encodes CAARGTSPDQPQHF. The chain links TRBV19 to TRBJ1-5; no clear D gene. The CDR3 runs to 14 residues. Between the trimmed V and J ends, which lost 11 bases and 5 bases, there was a span of 19 bases. The V gene's germline CDR1 is LNHDA and CDR2 SQIVND (reference sequence).

The rearrangement joins TRBV14 to TRBJ2-7; D unclear. Per the germline V gene, CDR1 is SGHDN and CDR2 is FVKESK. The CDR3 loop spans 15 amino acids. The ends were cut back, 1 base at V and 2 bases at J, with 12 bases in the middle. The CDR3 sequence: CASSQGPDYAYEQYF. The CDR3 nucleotides are TGTGCCAGCAGCCAAGGCCCAGATTACGCCTACGAGCAGTACTTC.

The CDR3 reads CASRRGGEDGYTF. CDR3 sequence (DNA): TGCGCCAGCAGGAGGGGAGGGGAGGATGGCTACACCTTC. This chain links TRBV5-1 with TRBJ1-2; TRBD1 might be the D (5 bases). V shed 5 bases and J shed 6 bases, with 14 bases lying between them. Per the germline V gene, CDR1 is SGHRS and CDR2 is YFSETQ. CDR3 length: 13 amino acids.